Listed below are T cell receptor beta chains from one sample, sequenced in a study of cytomegalovirus exposure and HLA in healthy donors. Some clones are missing from TCRdb's copy, which holds only in-frame ones; the method was immunoSEQ multiplex PCR. The ten top clones account for just under 3.5%, within a sample of 96,000 or so clones. The sequencing input was PBMCs. The source is a woman in her twenties or thirties in good health and CMV-seronegative. CDR3s include the opening cysteine and the closing phenylalanine or tryptophan. A D gene is named only where the DNA matches it firmly. For some rows the clone size is stated as once, few or many, or as a class when expanded; others skip it.

size: .; D: TRBD1; J: TRBJ1-1; V: TRBV11-3; DNA: TGTGCCAGCAGCCCTCGGACAGGGCCGAACACTGAAGCTTTCTTT; CDR3: CASSPRTGPNTEAFF
size: .; D: .; J: TRBJ2-7; V: TRBV7-9; DNA: TGTGCCAGCAGCCCTAGGTTTTCTACAGGGAGCTCCTACGAGCAGTACTTC; CDR3: CASSPRFSTGSSYEQYF
size: .; D: .; J: TRBJ1-2; V: TRBV5-4; DNA: TGTGCCAGCAGCCCTGGCGGGGTTAGCTATGGCTACACCTTC; CDR3: CASSPGGVSYGYTF
size: .; D: .; J: TRBJ1-3; V: TRBV28; DNA: TGTGCCAGCAGCGAGGGAAACACCATATATTTT; CDR3: CASSEGNTIYF
size: .; D: TRBD1; J: TRBJ2-1; V: TRBV29-1; DNA: TGCAGCGTCCAGGGACAGGCCTTCAATGAGCAGTTCTTC; CDR3: CSVQGQAFNEQFF
size: .; D: TRBD2; J: TRBJ2-5; V: TRBV7-7; DNA: TGTGCTAGCAGCTTAGGCGGGGGGGTTCGGGAGACCCAGTACTTC; CDR3: CASSLGGGVRETQYF
size: .; D: .; J: TRBJ2-3; V: TRBV27; DNA: TGTGCCAGCAGTTTCGCGGGGCAGGCGCAGTATTTT; CDR3: CASSFAGQAQYF
size: .; D: TRBD2; J: TRBJ2-1; V: TRBV7-6; DNA: TGTGCCAGCAGCTCAATCATCAGGACTAGCGGGGGAGAGCAGTTCTTC; CDR3: CASSSIIRTSGGEQFF
size: .; D: TRBD2; J: TRBJ2-3; V: TRBV19; DNA: TGTGCCAGTCGACTAGCGGGCTTCACAGATACGCAGTATTTT; CDR3: CASRLAGFTDTQYF
size: .; D: .; J: TRBJ1-3; V: TRBV18; DNA: TGTGCCAGCTCACCCCCCGGCGGTGGAAACACCATATATTTT; CDR3: CASSPPGGGNTIYF
size: .; D: .; J: TRBJ2-5; V: TRBV5-6; DNA: TGTGCCAGCAGCTTGGCCGGGACTGTTAAAGAGACCCAGTACTTC; CDR3: CASSLAGTVKETQYF
size: .; D: TRBD2; J: TRBJ2-2; V: TRBV2; DNA: TGTGCCAGCGGTTTAGCGGGGGCCAACACCGGGGAGCTGTTTTTT; CDR3: CASGLAGANTGELFF
size: medium-sized; D: .; J: TRBJ1-5; V: TRBV19; DNA: TGTGCCAGCAAGGGGGAATCCTATCAGCCCCAGCATTTT; CDR3: CASKGESYQPQHF
size: .; D: TRBD1; J: TRBJ1-1; V: TRBV28; DNA: TGTGCCAGCAGTTTATGGGAGGGGGCGGGAACTGAAGCTTTCTTT; CDR3: CASSLWEGAGTEAFF
size: .; D: .; J: TRBJ1-2; V: TRBV5-5; DNA: TGTGCCAGCAGCTTGGAAGTGTGGGGCGACTCTTACTATGGCTACACCTTC; CDR3: CASSLEVWGDSYYGYTF
size: .; D: TRBD1; J: TRBJ1-2; V: TRBV19; DNA: TGTGCCAGTAGTATCACAGGGGCTGGGATGTATGGCTACACCTTC; CDR3: CASSITGAGMYGYTF